This T cell receptor (beta chain) was identified in a study of identical twins. There are 12 residues in the CDR3. The V and J ends lost 3 bases and 8 bases respectively, with 11 bases between them. Germline loops: CDR1 SGHRS, CDR2 YFSETQ. Template switching, a step in the protocol, added a universal primer site, and cDNA carried unique molecular identifiers. One entry per CDR3 protein results from TCRdb running MiXCR on the 5' RACE reads. The repertoire includes more than 1.5 million distinct CDR3 sequences, 32% of them detected once, and roughly 0.3% sits in the top ten. Study-level points and caveats: Alpha sequences that were out-of-frame and twin-shared showed an excess of low generation probability.

Comments on this clonotype: What it recognizes is unknown.

Sequencing used cord blood. The chain links TRBV5-1 to TRBJ1-1; D is ambiguous. The sequence was collected from a newborn girl in good health. CDR3 DNA sequence: TGCGCCAGCAGCTCTCGTAGCAGAGAAGCTTTCTTT. This codes for CASSSRSREAFF.